This entry is about one T cell receptor beta chain. The same CDR3 can be traced to other DNA sequences in this sample. TCRdb's table, derived via immunoSEQ multiplex PCR, lists solely in-frame clones and lacks some. Altogether about a million clones are present, approximately 75% being singletons, with the ten largest covering about 0.94%. This specimen belongs to a study of shared clonotypes between healthy human individuals. The trim removed 0 bases at V and 5 bases at J, leaving 0 bases unmatched. This CDR3 has 16 residues. Germline V lookup: CDR1 SGHDT, CDR2 YYEEEE. The receptor was isolated from a man younger than 30 in good health. Some clones in this sample may be carry-over from other donors' samples. The chain employs TRBV5-6 and TRBJ2-2; TRBD2 aligns across 14 bases. Sequenced input: memory CD4+ T cells from PBMCs. Subset in this sample: CD45RA-negative fraction. The CDR3 protein is CASSLGLAGGTGELFF. CDR3 coding DNA: TGTGCCAGCAGCTTGGGACTAGCGGGAGGGACCGGGGAGCTGTTTTTT.